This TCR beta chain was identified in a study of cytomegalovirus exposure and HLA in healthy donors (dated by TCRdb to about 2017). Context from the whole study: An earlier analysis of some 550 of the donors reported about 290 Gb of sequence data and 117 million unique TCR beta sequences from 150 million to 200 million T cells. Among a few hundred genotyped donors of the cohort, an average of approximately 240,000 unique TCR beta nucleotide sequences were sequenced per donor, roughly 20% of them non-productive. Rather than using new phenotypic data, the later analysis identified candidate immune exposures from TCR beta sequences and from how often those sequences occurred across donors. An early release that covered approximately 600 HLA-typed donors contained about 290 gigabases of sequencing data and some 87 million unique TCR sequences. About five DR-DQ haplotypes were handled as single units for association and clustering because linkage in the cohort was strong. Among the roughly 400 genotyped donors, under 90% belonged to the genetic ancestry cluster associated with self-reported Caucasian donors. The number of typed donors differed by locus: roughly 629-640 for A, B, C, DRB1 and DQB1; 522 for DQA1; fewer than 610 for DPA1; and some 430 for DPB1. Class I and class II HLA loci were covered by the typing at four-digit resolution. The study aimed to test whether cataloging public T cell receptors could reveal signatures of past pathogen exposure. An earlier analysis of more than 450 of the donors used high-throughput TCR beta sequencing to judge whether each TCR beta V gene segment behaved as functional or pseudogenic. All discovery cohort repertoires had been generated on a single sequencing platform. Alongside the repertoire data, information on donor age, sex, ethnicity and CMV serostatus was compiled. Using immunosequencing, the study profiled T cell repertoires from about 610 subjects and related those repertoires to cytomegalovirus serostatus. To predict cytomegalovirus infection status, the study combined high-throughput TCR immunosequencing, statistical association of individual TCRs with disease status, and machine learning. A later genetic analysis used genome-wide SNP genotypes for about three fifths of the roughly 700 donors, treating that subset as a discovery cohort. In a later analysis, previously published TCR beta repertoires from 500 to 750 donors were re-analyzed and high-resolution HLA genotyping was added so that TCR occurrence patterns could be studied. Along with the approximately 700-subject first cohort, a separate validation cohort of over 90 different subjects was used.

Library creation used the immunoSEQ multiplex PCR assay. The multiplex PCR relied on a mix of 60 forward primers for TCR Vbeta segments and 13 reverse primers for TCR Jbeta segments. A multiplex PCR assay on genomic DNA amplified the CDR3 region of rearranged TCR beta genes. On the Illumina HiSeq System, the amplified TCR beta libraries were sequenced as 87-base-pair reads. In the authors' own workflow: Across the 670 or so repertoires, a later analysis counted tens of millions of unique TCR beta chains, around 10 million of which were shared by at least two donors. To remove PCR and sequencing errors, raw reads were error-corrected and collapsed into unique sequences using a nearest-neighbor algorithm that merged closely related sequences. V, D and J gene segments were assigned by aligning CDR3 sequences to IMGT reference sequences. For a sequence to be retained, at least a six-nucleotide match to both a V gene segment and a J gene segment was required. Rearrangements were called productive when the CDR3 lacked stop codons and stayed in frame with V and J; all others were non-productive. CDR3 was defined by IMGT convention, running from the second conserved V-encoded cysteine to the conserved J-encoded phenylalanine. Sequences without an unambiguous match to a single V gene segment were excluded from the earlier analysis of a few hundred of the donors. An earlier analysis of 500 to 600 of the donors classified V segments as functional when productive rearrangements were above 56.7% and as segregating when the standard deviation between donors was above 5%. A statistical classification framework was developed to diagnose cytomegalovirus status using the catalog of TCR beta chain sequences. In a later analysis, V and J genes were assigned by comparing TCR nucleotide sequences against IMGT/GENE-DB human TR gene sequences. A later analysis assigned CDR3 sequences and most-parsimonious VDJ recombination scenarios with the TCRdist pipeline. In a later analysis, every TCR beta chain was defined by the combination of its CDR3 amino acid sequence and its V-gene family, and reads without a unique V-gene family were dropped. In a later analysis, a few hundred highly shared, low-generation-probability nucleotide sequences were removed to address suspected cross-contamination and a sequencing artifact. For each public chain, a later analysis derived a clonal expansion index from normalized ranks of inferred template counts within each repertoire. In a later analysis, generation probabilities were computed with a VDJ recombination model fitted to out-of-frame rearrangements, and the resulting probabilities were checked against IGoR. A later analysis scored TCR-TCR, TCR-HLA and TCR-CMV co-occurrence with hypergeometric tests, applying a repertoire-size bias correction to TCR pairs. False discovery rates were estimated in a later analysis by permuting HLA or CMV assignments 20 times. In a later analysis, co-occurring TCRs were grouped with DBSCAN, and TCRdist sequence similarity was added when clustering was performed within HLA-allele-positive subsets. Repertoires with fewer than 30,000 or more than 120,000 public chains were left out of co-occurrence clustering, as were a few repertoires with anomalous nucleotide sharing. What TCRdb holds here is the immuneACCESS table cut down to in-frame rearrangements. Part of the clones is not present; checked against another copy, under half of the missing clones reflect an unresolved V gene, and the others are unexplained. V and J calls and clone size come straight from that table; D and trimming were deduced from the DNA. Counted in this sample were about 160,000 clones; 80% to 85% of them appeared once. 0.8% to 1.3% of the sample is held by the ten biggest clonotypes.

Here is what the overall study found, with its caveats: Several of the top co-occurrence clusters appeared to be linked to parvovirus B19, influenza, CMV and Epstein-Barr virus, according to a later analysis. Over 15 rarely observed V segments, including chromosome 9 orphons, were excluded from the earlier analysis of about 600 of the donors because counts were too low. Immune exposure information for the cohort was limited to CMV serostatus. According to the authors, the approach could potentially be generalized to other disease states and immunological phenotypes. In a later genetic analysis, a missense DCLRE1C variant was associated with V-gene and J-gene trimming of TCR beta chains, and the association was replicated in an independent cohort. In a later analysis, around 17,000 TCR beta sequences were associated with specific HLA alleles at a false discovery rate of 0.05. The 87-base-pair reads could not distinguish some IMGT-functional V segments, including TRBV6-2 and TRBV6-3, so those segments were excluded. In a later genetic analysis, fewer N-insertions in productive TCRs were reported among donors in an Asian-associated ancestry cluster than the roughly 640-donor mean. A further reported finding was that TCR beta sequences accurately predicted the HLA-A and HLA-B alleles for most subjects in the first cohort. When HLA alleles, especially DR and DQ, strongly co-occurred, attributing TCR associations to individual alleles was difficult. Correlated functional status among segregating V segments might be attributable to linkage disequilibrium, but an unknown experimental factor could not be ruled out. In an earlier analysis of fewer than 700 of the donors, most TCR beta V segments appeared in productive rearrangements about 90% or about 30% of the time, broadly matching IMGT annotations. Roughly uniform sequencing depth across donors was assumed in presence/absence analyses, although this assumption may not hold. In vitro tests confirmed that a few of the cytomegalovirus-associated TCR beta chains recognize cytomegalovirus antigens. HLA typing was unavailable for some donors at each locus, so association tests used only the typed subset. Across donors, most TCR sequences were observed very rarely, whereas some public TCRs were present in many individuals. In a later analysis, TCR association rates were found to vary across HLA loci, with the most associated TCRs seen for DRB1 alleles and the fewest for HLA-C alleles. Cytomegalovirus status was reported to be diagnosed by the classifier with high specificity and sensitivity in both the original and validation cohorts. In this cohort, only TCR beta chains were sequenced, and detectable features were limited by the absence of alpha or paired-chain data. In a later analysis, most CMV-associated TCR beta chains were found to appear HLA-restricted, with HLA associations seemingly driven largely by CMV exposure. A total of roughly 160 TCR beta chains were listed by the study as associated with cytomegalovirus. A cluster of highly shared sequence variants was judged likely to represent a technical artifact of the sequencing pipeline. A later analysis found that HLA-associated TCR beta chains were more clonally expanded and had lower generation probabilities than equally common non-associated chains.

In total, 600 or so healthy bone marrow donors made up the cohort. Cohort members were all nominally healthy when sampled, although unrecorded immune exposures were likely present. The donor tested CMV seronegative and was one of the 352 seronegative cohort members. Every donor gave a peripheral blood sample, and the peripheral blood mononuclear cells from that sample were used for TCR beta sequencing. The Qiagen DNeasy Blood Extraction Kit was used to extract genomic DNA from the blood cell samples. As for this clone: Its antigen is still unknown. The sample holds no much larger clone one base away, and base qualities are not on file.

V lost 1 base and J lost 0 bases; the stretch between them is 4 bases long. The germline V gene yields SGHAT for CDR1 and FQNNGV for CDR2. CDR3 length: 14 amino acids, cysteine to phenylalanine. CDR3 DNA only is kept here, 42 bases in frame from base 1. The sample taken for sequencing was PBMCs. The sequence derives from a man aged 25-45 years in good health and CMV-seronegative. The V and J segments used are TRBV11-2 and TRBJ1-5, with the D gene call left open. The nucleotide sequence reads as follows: TGTGCCAGCAGCTTAGGGAGTAGCAATCAGCCCCAGCATTTT. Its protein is CASSLGSSNQPQHF.